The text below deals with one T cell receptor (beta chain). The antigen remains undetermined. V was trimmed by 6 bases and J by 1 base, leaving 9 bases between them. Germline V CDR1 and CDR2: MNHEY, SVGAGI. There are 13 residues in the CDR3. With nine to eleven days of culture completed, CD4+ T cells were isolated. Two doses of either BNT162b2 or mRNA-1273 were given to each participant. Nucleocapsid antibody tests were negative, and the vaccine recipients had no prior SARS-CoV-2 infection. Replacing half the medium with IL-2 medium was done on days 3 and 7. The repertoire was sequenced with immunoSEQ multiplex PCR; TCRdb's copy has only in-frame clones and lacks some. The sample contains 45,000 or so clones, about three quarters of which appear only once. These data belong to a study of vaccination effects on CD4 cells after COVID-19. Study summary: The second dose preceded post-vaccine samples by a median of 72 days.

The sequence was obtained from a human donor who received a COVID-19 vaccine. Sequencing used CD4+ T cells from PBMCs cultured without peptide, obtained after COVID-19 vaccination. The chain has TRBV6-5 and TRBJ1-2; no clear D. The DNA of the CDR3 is TGTGCCAGCAGCCGGACCGATAACTATGGCTACACCTTC. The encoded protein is CASSRTDNYGYTF.